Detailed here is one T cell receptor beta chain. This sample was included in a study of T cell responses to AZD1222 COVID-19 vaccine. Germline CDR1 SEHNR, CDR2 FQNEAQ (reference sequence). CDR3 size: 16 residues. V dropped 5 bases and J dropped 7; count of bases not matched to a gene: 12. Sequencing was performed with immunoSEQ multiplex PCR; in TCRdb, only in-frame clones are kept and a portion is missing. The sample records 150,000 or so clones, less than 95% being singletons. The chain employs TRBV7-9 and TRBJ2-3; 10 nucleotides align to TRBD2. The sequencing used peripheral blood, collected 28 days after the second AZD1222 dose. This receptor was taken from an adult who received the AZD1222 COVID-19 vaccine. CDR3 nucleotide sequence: TGTGCCAGCAGCCGACGGACTAGCGGATTGGGGCATACGCAGTATTTT. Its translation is CASSRRTSGLGHTQYF. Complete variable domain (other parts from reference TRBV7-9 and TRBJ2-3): DTGVSQNPRHKITKRGQNVTFRCDPISEHNRLYWYRQTLGQGPEFLTYFQNEAQLEKSRLLSDRFSAERPKGSFSTLEIQRTEQGDSAMYLCASSRRTSGLGHTQYFGPGTRLTVL.